Detailed here is one TCR beta chain. These data belong to a study of cytomegalovirus exposure and HLA in healthy donors. In the study overall: Membership in the Caucasian-associated ancestry cluster was found for about 80% of approximately 430 genotyped donors.

It was with 60 Vbeta and 13 Jbeta primers that the PCR ran. TCRdb's table, derived via immunoSEQ multiplex PCR, lists solely in-frame clones and lacks some. The sample carries just over 150,000 clones, approximately 80% recorded once. Sequencing used PBMCs. The origin of this receptor is a man aged 45-65 years in good health and CMV-seropositive.

The CDR3 loop is CASSEVPGSLSTF. Written as DNA, the CDR3 is TGTGCCAGCAGTGAGGTCCCAGGCTCCCTGAGCACCTTC. The chain links TRBV6-1 to TRBJ1-2; D not certain. Trimming removed 3 bases at V and 13 bases at J, with 18 bases between. CDR3 length: 13 amino acids. Germline-derived CDR1 and CDR2 are MNHNS and SASEGT.